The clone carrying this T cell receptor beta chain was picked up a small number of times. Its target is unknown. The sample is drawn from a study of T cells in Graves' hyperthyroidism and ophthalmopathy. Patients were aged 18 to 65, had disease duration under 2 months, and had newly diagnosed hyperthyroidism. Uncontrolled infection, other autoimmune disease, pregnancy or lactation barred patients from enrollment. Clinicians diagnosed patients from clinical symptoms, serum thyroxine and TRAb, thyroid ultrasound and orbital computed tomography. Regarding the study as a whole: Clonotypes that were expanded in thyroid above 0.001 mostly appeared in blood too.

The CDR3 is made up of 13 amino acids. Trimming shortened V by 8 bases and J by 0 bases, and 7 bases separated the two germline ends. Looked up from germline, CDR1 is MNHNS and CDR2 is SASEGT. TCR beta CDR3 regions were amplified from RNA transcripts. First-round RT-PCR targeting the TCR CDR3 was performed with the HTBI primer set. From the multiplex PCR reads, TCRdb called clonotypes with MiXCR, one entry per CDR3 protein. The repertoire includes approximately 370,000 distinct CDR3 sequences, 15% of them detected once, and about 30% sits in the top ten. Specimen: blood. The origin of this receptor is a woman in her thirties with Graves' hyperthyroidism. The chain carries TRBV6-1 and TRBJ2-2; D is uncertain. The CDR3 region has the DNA TGTGCCAGCCGACCCACGAACACCGGGGAGCTGTTTTTT. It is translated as CASRPTNTGELFF.